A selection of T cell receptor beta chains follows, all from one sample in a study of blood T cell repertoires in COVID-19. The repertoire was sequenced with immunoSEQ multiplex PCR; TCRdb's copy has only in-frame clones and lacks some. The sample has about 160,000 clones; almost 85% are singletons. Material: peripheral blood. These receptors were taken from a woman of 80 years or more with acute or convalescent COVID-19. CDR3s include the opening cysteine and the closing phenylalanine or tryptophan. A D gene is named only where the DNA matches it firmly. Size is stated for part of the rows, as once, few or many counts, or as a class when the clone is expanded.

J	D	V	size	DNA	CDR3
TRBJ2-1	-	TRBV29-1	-	TGCAGCGTTGCCCTCGGCAATGAGCAGTTCTTC	CSVALGNEQFF
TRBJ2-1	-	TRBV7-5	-	TGTGTCAGAAGGCCAACAGGAGACAATGAGCAGTTCTTC	CVRRPTGDNEQFF
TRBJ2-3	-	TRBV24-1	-	TGTGCCACCAGAGGGAGTGGAACAGATACGCAGTATTTT	CATRGSGTDTQYF
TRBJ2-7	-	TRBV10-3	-	TGTGCCATCAGTGAGTCTTACGGACAGAAGGTCTACGAGCAGTACTTC	CAISESYGQKVYEQYF
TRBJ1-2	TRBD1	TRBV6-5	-	TGTGCCAGCACCCTCCGACAGGGGTCGAGATACACCTTC	CASTLRQGSRYTF
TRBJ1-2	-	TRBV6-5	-	TGTGCCAGCCGAACCTCAGGGGATGGCTACACCTTC	CASRTSGDGYTF
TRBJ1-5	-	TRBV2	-	TGTGCCAGCAGTGACCCAGGGCTTAATCAGCCCCAGCATTTT	CASSDPGLNQPQHF
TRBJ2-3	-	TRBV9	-	TGTGCCAGCAGCCAGGGGGTGGCAGGGAGGGATACGCAGTATTTT	CASSQGVAGRDTQYF
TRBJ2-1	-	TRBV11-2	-	TGTGCCAGCAGGGTTGGACTGGTTTACAATGAGCAGTTCTTC	CASRVGLVYNEQFF
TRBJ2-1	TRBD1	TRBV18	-	TGTGCCAGCTCATTTCCGGGACAGTACAATGAGCAGTTCTTC	CASSFPGQYNEQFF
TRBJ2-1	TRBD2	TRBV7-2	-	TGTGCCAGCAGCGGCGGCCTGCGGGAGAAGGTCTACAATGAGCAGTTCTTC	CASSGGLREKVYNEQFF
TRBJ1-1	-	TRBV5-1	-	TGCGCCAGCAGCACCGACATCTTCGCTGAAGCTTTCTTT	CASSTDIFAEAFF
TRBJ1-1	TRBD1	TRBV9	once	TGTGCCAGCAGCGCCCGGACAGGCCAAAACACTGAAGCTTTCTTT	CASSARTGQNTEAFF
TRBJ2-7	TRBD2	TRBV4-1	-	TGCGCCAGCAGCCACGAGCTAGCGGGAGTCTACGAGCAGTACTTC	CASSHELAGVYEQYF
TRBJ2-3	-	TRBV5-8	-	TGTGCCAGCAGCTTCGGAGCGGATACTAGCACAGATACGCAGTATTTT	CASSFGADTSTDTQYF
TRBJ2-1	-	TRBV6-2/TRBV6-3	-	TGTGCCAGCAGTTTGTATTACAATGAGCAGTTCTTC	CASSLYYNEQFF
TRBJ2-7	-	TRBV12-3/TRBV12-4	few	TGTGCCAGCAGTTTGTCAGGGTCCTACGAGCAGTACTTC	CASSLSGSYEQYF
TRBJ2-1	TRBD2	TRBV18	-	TGTGCCAGCTCACCACCGCGGGGGAACAATGAGCAGTTCTTC	CASSPPRGNNEQFF
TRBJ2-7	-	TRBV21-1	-	TGTGCCAGCAGCAAAGCGCGAGCGGGAGGAGGCTACGAGCAGTACTTC	CASSKARAGGGYEQYF
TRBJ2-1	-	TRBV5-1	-	TGCGCCAGCCAAGCCGGCGGCAAGAACAATGAGCAGTTCTTC	CASQAGGKNNEQFF
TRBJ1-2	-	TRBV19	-	TGTGCCAGTAGCCCACCGGGACTCTTCGGCTACACCTTC	CASSPPGLFGYTF
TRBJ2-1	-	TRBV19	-	TGTGCCAGTAGTATAAGGTCCGGACTAAACAATGAGCAGTTCTTC	CASSIRSGLNNEQFF
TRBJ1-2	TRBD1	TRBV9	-	TGTGCCAGCAGCGTTACAGGGGACCCCTTCCCCAACTATGGCTACACCTTC	CASSVTGDPFPNYGYTF
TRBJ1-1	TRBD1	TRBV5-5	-	TGTGCCAGCAGAGGGGTCCCAGGGGGCACTGAAGCTTTCTTT	CASRGVPGGTEAFF
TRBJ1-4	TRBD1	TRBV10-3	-	TGTGCCATCAGTGGGACAGGGGTGAATGAAAAACTGTTTTTT	CAISGTGVNEKLFF
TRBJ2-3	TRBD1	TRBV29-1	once	TGCAGCGCCAGGGACAGGGTTGGAGATACGCAGTATTTT	CSARDRVGDTQYF
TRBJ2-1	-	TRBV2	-	TGTGCCAGCAGATCATTAGCGGATGAGCAGTTCTTC	CASRSLADEQFF
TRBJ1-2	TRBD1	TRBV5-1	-	TGCGCCAGCAGCCCGCAGGGGGGTAACTATGGCTACACCTTC	CASSPQGGNYGYTF
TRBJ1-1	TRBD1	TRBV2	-	TGTGCCAGCAGTTCACAGGGGGCGGCGAACACTGAAGCTTTCTTT	CASSSQGAANTEAFF
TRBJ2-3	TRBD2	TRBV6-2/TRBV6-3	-	TGTGCCAGCAGTTACTCGGCGGGACTAGCTAGCACAGATACGCAGTATTTT	CASSYSAGLASTDTQYF
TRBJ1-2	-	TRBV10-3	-	TGTGCCATCAGTGACAGGCCCGAATATGGCTACACCTTC	CAISDRPEYGYTF
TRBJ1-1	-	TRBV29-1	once	TGCAGCGTAGCGGACAGTGACACTGAAGCTTTCTTT	CSVADSDTEAFF
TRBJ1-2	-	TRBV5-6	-	TGTGCCAGCAGCCTTAGACTCCTTACCCACGGCTATGGCTACACCTTC	CASSLRLLTHGYGYTF
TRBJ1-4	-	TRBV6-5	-	TGTGCCAGCAGGGCAGGGTTTGCCACTAATGAAAAACTGTTTTTT	CASRAGFATNEKLFF
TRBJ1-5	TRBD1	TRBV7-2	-	TGTGCCAGCAGCACACGACAGGGTGGCAATCAGCCCCAGCATTTT	CASSTRQGGNQPQHF
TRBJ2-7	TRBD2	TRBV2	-	TGTGCCAGCAGGGACTTGCGGGAGTCTGCCTACGAGCAGTACTTC	CASRDLRESAYEQYF
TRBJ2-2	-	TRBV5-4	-	TGTGCCACCGAGGGCGACAAGAATTCAATCGGGGAGCTGTTTTTT	CATEGDKNSIGELFF
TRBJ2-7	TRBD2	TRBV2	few	TGTGCCAGCAGTCCAGCGGGAGGCCCCTCCTACGAGCAGTACTTC	CASSPAGGPSYEQYF
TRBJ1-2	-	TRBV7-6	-	TGTGCCAGCAGCTTAGATCAGGGCCTCTATGGCTACACCTTC	CASSLDQGLYGYTF
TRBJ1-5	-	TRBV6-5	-	TGTGCCAGCAGGGATGTGAGGGTTCAGCCCCAGCATTTT	CASRDVRVQPQHF
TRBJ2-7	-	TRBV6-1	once	TGTGCCAGCAGTGACGCCGGGACACTAAACTACGAGCAGTACTTC	CASSDAGTLNYEQYF